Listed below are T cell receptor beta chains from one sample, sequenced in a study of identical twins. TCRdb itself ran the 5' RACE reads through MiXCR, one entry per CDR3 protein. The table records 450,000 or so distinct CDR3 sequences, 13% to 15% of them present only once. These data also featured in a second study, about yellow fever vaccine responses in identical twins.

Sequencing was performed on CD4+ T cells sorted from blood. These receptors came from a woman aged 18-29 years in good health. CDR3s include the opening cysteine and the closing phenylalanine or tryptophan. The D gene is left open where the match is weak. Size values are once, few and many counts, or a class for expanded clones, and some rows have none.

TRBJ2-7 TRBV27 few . TGTGCCAGCAGTTCCCACGGGACCTTAGAGCAGTACTTC CASSSHGTLEQYF
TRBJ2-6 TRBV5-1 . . TGCGCCAGCAGCTTCGACACTTCGTCTGGGGCCAACGTCCTGACTTTC CASSFDTSSGANVLTF
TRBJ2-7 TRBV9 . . TGTGCCAGCAGCGCGGCCGGCCTCTACGAGCAGTACTTC CASSAAGLYEQYF
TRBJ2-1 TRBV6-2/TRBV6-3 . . TGTGCCAGCAGCGCCTCACCGGGGGCCCCCATTGAGGACAATGAGCAGTTCTTC CASSASPGAPIEDNEQFF
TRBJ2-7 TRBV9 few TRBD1 TGTGCCAGCAGCGCCGGGACAGATATCTCCTACGAGCAGTACTTC CASSAGTDISYEQYF
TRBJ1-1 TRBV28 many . TGTGCCAGCAGTTTCAGGGACACTGAAGCTTTCTTT CASSFRDTEAFF
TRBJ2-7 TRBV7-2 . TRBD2 TGTGCCAGCAGCGCAACTAGCGGGGGGCAGTACGAGCAGTACTTC CASSATSGGQYEQYF
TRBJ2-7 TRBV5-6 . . TGTGCCAGCAGCTTCGGCCTTCGCAGCGAGCAGTACTTC CASSFGLRSEQYF
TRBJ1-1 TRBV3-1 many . TGTGCCAGCACCCTGCAGGGGAACACTGAAGCTTTCTTT CASTLQGNTEAFF
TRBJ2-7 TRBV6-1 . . TGTGCCAGCAGCCCAGGACGAGCGGCGAGCTCCTACGAGCAGTACTTC CASSPGRAASSYEQYF
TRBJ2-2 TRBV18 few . TGTGCCAGCTCACCACGCGTCTGGGGTGCCGACACCGGGGAGCTGTTTTTT CASSPRVWGADTGELFF
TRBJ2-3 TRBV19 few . TGTGCCAGTAGTATAGGTTTAGTCAGCACAGATACGCAGTATTTT CASSIGLVSTDTQYF
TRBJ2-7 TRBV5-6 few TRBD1 TGTGCCAGCCGCCGACAGGGGGGACCCTACGAGCAGTACTTC CASRRQGGPYEQYF
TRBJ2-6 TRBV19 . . TGTGCCAGTAGTATAGAGGCGGGGGCCAACGTCCTGACTTTC CASSIEAGANVLTF
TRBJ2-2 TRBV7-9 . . TGTGCCAGCAGCTTCCAGGGTAAAGCCGGGGAGCTGTTTTTT CASSFQGKAGELFF
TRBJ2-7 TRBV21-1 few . TGTGCCAGCAGCACTGGGGCTAGCGGGTTCTCCTACGAGCAGTACTTC CASSTGASGFSYEQYF
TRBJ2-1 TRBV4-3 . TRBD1 TGCGCCAGCAGCCAAGACAGGACAGGGGTTAGTGAGCAGTTCTTC CASSQDRTGVSEQFF
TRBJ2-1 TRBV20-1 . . TGCAGTGCTCATTCCGGGGGAGGTGTGGGTGAGCAGTTCTTC CSAHSGGGVGEQFF
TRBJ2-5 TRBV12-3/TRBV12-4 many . TGTGCCAGCAGTTTAGGCAGGGCCCGACTCCAAGAGACCCAGTACTTC CASSLGRARLQETQYF
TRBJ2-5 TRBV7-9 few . TGTGCCAGCAGCTTAGTCGTGGAGACCCAGTACTTC CASSLVVETQYF
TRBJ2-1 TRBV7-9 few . TGTGCCAGCAGCCCCCGACAGGACTACAATGAGCAGTTCTTC CASSPRQDYNEQFF
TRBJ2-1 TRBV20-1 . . TGCAGTGCTAGGGGTGGGTGGAGCTCCTACAATGAGCAGTTCTTC CSARGGWSSYNEQFF
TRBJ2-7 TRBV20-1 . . TGCAGTGCTAGGACAAACTACGAGCAGTACTTC CSARTNYEQYF
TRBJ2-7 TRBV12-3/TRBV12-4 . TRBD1 TGTGCCAGCAGTTTAACGGGTGGGGGTCAGGGGGCATTCTTTTTCCACGAGCAGTACTTC CASSLTGGGQGAFFFHEQYF
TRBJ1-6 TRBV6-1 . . TGTGCCAGCAGAAAGGGCGTAGGCTCACCCCTCCACTTT CASRKGVGSPLHF
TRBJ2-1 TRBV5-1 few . TGCGCCAGCCAGACTGGCAGCGAATACTACAATGAGCAGTTCTTC CASQTGSEYYNEQFF
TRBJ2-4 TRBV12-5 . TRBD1 TGTGCTAGTGGTTTGGCCCGGGACAGGACATTTCTAGCCAAAAACATTCAGTACTTC CASGLARDRTFLAKNIQYF
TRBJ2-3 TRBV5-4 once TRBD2 TGTGCCAGCAGCTTGAGGCTAGCGGGGTATAGCACAGATACGCAGTATTTT CASSLRLAGYSTDTQYF
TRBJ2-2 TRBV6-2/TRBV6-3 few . TGTGCCAGCAGCCACGGTCTAGCTCTCAGGAACACCGGGGAGCTGTTTTTT CASSHGLALRNTGELFF
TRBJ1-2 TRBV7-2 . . TGTGCCAGCAGTCCGGCCTCGAACTATGGCTACACCTTC CASSPASNYGYTF
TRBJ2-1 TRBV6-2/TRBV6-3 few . TGTGCCAGCACCTTCAGGGGCAGTGAGCAGTTCTTC CASTFRGSEQFF
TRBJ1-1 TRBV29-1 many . TGCAGCGTTAAGAACACTGAAGCTTTCTTT CSVKNTEAFF
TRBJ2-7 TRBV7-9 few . TGTGCCAGCAGACCCACGGGCTTCGAGGGCGAGCAGTACTTC CASRPTGFEGEQYF
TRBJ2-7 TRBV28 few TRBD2 TGTGCCAGCAGTTTAGCCCCGGGACTAGCGGGAGGAAGGACCTACGAGCAGTACTTC CASSLAPGLAGGRTYEQYF
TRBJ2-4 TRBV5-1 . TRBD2 TGCGCCAGCTCATGGACTAGCGGCGACAAAAACATTCAGTACTTC CASSWTSGDKNIQYF
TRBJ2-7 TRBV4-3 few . TGCGCCAGCAGCCAAGAGAACGGACCCTACGAGCAGTACTTC CASSQENGPYEQYF
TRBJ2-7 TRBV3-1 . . TGTGCCAGCAGCCCCCAGGGACGGGGGCTTTACGAGCAGTACTTC CASSPQGRGLYEQYF
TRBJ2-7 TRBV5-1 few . TGCGCCAGCAGCTTGGCCAGCACTCCCCTCGAGCAGTACTTC CASSLASTPLEQYF
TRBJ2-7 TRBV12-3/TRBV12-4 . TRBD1 TGTGCCAGCAGTTTAAGCCGGGACAGGGGGCCAAATACTACCGAGCAGTACTTC CASSLSRDRGPNTTEQYF
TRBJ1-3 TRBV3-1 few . TGTGCCAGCAGCCAAGAACAGAACTCTGGAAACACCATATATTTT CASSQEQNSGNTIYF
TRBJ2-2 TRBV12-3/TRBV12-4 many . TGTGCCGGAAATGAGGGAACCGGGGAGCTGTTTTTT CAGNEGTGELFF
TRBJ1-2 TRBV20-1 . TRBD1 TGCAGTGCTAGAGGGAAAGGACAGGGGGAAAATGGCTACACCTTC CSARGKGQGENGYTF
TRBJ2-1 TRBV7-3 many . TGTGCCAGCAGCTTAGCGACAGACAATGAGCAGTTCTTC CASSLATDNEQFF
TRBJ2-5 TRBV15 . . TGTGCCACCAGCAGTCTTGGAAAAGGGGACTTTCCTAAAGAGACCCAGTACTTC CATSSLGKGDFPKETQYF
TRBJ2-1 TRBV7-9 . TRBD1 TGTGCCAGCAGCTTAATTAGACAGGGCGGAAGTGAGCAGTTCTTC CASSLIRQGGSEQFF
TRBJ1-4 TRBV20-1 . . TGCAGTGCTAGTCGGACAGTAGGGGAAAAACTGTTTTTT CSASRTVGEKLFF
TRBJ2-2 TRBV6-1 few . TGTGCCAGCAATCCTGGCCACTCGAACACCGGGGAGCTGTTTTTT CASNPGHSNTGELFF
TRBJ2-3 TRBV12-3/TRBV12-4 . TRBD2 TGTGCCAGCAGGGATTCGGGGGGGGGCCTTTTTTGGCGGGGCACAGATACGCAGTATTTT CASRDSGGGLFWRGTDTQYF
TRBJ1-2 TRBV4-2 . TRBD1 TGTGCCAGCAGCCAAGAGACGACAGGGGGAAGCTATGGCTACACCTTC CASSQETTGGSYGYTF
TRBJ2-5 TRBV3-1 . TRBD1 TGTGCCAGCAGCCGGGACAGCGGCCAAGAGACCCAGTACTTC CASSRDSGQETQYF
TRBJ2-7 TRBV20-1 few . TGCAGTGCTAGAGAAGACAGGCTCTACGAGCAGTACTTC CSAREDRLYEQYF
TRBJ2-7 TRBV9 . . TGTGCCAGCAGCTATTTCGACACCTCCTACGAGCAGTACTTC CASSYFDTSYEQYF
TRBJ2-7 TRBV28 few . TGTGCCAGCAGCCCCGAATTGGCCTACGAGCAGTACTTC CASSPELAYEQYF
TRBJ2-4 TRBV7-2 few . TGTGCCAGCACCCGACGGGGAGAAAACATTCAGTACTTC CASTRRGENIQYF
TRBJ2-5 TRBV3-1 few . TGTGCCAGCAGCCTCCCGAGGCAGGGTGAGACCCAGTACTTC CASSLPRQGETQYF
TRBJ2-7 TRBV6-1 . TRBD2 TGTGCCAGCAGGACGGGACTAGCGGGAGGAGGGCAGTACTTC CASRTGLAGGGQYF
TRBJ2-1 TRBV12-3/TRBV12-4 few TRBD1 TGTGCCAGCAGTATCACCGGACAGGTCAACTACAATGAGCAGTTCTTC CASSITGQVNYNEQFF
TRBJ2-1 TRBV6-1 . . TGTGCCAGCAGTGAAGCTGGCAGGGGCTCCTACAATGAGCAGTTCTTC CASSEAGRGSYNEQFF